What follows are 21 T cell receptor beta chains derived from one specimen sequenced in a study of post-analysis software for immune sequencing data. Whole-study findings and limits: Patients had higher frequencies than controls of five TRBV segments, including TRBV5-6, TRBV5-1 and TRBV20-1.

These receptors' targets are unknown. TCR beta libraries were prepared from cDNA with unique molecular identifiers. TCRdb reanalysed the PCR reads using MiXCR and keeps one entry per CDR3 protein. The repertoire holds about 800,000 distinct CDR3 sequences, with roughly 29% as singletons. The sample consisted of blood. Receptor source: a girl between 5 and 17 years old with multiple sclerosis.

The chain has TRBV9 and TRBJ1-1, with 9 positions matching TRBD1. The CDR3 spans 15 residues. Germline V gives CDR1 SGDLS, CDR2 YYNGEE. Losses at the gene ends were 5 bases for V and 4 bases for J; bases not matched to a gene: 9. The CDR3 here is CASREFRQGGTEAFF. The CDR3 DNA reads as TGTGCCAGCAGGGAATTTCGACAGGGGGGCACTGAAGCTTTCTTT.

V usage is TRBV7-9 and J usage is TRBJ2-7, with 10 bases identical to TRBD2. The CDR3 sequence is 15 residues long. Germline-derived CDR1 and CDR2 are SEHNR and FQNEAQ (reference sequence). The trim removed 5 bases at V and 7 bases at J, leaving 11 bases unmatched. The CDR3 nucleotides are TGTGCCAGCAGCCGATCTAGCGGGAGTCTTCCTGAGCAGTACTTC. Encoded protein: CASSRSSGSLPEQYF.

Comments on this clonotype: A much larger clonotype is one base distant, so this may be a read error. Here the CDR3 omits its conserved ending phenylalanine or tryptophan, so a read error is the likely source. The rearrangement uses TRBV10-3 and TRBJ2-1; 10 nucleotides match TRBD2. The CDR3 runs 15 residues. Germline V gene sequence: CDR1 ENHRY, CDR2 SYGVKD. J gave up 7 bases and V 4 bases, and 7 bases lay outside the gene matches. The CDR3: CAISGSGRAPNEQFL. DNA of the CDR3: TGTGCCATCAGTGGAAGCGGGAGGGCGCCTAATGAGCAGTTCCTC.

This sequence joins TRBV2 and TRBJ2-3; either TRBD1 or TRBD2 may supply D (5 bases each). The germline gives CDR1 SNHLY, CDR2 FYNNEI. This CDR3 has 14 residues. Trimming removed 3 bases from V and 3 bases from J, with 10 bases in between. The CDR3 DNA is TGTGCCAGCAGTGAGGGGGATCGAACAGATACGCAGTATTTT. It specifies CASSEGDRTDTQYF.

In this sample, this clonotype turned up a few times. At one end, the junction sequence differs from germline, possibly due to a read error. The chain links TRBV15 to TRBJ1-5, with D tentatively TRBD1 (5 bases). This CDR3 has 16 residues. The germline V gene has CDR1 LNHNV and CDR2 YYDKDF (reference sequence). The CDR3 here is CAASRDGVQGSQPQHF. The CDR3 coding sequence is TGTGCCGCCAGCAGAGATGGGGTCCAGGGCAGTCAGCCCCAGCATTTT.

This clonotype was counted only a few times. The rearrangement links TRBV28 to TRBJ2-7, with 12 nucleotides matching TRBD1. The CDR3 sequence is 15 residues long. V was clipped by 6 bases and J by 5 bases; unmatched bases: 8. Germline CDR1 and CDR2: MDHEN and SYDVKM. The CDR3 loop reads CASRTAGTGGDEQYF. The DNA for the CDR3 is TGTGCCAGCAGAACAGCCGGGACAGGGGGCGACGAGCAGTACTTC.

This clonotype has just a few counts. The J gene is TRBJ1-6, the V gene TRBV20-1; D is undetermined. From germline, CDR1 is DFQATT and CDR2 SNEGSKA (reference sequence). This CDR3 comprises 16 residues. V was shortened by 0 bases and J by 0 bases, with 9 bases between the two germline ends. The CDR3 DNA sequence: TGCAGTGCTAGAGACCGGCCGAGCTCCTATAATTCACCCCTCCACTTT. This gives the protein CSARDRPSSYNSPLHF.

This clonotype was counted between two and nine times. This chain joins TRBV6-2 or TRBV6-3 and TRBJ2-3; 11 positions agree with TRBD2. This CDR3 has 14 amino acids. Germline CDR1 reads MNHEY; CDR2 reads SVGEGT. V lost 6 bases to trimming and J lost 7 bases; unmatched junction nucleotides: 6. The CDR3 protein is CASRRTSGLNTQYF. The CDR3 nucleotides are TGTGCCAGCAGACGGACTAGCGGGCTGAATACGCAGTATTTT.

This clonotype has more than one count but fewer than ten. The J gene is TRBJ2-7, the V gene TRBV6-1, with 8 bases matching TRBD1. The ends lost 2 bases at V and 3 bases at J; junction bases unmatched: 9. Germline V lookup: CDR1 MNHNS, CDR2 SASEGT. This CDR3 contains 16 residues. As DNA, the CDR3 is TGTGCCAGCAGTGAACGTAGGGACAGGATCCTCTACGAGCAGTACTTC. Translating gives CASSERRDRILYEQYF.

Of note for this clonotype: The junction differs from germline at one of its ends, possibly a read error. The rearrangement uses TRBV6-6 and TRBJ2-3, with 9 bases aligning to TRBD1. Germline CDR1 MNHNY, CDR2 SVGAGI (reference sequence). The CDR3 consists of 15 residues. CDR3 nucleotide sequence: TGTGCCGGCAGCCCAAGGACAGGGGTGGCAGATACGCAGTATTTT. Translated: CAGSPRTGVADTQYF.

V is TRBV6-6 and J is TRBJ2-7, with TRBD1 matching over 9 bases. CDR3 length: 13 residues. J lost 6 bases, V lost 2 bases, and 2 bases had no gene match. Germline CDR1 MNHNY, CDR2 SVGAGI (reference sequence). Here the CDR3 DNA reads TGTGCCAGCAGTTACCCGGGACAGGGCGAGCAGTACTTC. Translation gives CASSYPGQGEQYF.

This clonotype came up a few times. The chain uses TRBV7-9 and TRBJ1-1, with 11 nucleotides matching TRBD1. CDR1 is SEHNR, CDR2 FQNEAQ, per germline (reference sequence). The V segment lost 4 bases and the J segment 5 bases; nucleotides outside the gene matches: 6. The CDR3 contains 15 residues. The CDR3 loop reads CASSSGTGGYTEAFF. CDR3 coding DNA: TGTGCCAGCAGCTCCGGGACAGGGGGGTATACTGAAGCTTTCTTT.

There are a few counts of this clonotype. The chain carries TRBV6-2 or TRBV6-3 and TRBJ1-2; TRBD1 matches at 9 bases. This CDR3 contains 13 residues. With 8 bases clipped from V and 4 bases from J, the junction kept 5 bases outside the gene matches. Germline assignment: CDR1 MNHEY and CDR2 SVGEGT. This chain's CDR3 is CASLRDRAYGYTF. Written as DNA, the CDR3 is TGTGCCAGCCTTCGGGACAGGGCCTATGGCTACACCTTC.

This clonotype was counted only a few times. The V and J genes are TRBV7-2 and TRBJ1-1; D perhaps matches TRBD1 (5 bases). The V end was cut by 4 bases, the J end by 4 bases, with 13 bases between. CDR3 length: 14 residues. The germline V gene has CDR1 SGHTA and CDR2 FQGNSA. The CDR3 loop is CASSWGGVGTEAFF. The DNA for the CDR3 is TGTGCCAGCAGCTGGGGAGGGGTCGGCACTGAAGCTTTCTTT.

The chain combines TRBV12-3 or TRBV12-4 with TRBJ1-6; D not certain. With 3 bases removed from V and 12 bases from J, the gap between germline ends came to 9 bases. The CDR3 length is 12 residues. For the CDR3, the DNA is TGTGCCAGCAGTTTTTCCCCGGGACCCCTCCACTTT. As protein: CASSFSPGPLHF.

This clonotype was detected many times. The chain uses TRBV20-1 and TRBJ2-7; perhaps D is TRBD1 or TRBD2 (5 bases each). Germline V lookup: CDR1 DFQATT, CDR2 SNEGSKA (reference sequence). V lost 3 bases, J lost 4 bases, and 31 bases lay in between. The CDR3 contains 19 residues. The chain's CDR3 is CSASSRPVGGILGEYEQYF. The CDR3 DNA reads TGCAGTGCTAGTTCCCGACCGGTGGGTGGGATCTTGGGGGAATACGAGCAGTACTTC.

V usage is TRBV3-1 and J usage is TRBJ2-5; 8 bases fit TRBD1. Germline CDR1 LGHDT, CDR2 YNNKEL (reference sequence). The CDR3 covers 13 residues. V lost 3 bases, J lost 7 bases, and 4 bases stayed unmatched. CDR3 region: CASSHTTGATQYF. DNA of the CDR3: TGTGCCAGCAGCCATACGACAGGGGCGACCCAGTACTTC.

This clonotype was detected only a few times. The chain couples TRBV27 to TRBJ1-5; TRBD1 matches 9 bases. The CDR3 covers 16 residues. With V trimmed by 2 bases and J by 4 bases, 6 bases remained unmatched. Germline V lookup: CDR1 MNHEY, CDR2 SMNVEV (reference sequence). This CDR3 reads CASSLAGQGLNQPQHF. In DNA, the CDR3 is TGTGCCAGCAGTTTAGCCGGACAGGGGCTTAATCAGCCCCAGCATTTT.

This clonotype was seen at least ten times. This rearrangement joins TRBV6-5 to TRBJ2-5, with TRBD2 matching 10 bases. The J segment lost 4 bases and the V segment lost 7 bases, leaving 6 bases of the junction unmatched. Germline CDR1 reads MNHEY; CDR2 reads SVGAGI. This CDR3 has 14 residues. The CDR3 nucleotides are TGTGCCAGCACGTTAGCGGGGGGTAGAGAGACCCAGTACTTC. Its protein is CASTLAGGRETQYF.

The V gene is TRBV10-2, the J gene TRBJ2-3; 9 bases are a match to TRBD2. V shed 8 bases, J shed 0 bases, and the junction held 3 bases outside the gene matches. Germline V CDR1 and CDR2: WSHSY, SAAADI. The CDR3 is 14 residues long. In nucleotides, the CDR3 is TGCGCCAGCTTGCGGGAGGGGAGCACAGATACGCAGTATTTT. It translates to CASLREGSTDTQYF.

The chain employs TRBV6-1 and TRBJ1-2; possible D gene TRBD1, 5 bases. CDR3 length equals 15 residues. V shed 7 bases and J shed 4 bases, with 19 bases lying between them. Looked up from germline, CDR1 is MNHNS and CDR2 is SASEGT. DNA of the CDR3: TGTGCCAGCACCGCAATTGAGACAGTCATCTATGGCTACACCTTC. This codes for CASTAIETVIYGYTF.